The 10 T cell receptor beta chains listed next were all sequenced from one sample in a study of cytomegalovirus exposure and HLA in healthy donors. In the PCR, 60 Vbeta and 13 Jbeta primers were used. Assay: immunoSEQ multiplex PCR; the TCRdb copy retains only in-frame clones and omits some. The sample lists tens of thousands of clones, about 79% occurring once. What was sequenced was PBMCs. The origin of the receptors is a female donor in good health and CMV-seronegative.

This chain joins TRBV9 and TRBJ2-5, with 13 bases lining up with TRBD2. The CDR3 sequence is 15 residues long. Trimming at V came to 6 bases and at J to 3 bases, leaving 5 bases not matched to a gene. Germline V lookup: CDR1 SGDLS, CDR2 YYNGEE. The CDR3 spells CASKPGLAGKETQYF. The CDR3 bases are TGTGCCAGCAAACCGGGACTAGCGGGAAAAGAGACCCAGTACTTC.

The J gene is TRBJ1-4, the V gene TRBV11-3, with 7 bases fitting TRBD1. Germline V gene sequence: CDR1 SGHNT, CDR2 YENEEA. Losses at the gene ends were 4 bases for V and 3 bases for J; bases not matched to a gene: 5. This CDR3 comprises 15 residues. In DNA, the CDR3 is TGTGCCAGCAGCTCACTTCAGGGGGCTAATGAAAAACTGTTTTTT. Protein product: CASSSLQGANEKLFF.

The gene calls are TRBV9 and TRBJ2-5; D is undetermined. Germline CDR1 SGDLS, CDR2 YYNGEE. CDR3 length: 14 amino acids. Deletions cut 3 bases from V and 1 base from J, with 10 bases between. CDR3 protein: CASSAGVIQETQYF. CDR3 DNA: TGTGCCAGCAGCGCCGGAGTCATCCAAGAGACCCAGTACTTC. Combining the CDR3 with reference TRBV9 and TRBJ2-5 gives the whole variable domain DSGVTQTPKHLITATGQRVTLRCSPRSGDLSVYWYQQSLDQGLQFLIQYYNGEERAKGNILERFSAQQFPDLHSELNLSSLELGDSALYFCASSAGVIQETQYFGPGTRLLVL.

CDR3 sequence: CASRQGTDTQYF. The CDR3 coding sequence is TGTGCCAGCAGACAGGGCACAGATACGCAGTATTTT. The rearrangement links TRBV6-5 to TRBJ2-3; D may be TRBD1 (5 bases). The CDR3 is 12 residues long. Germline CDR1 MNHEY, CDR2 SVGAGI. The V gene lost 6 bases and the J gene lost 1 base, with 5 bases spanning the gap.

J is TRBJ1-4 and V is TRBV4-1; 9 nucleotides agree with TRBD1. After removal of 4 bases from V and 4 bases from J, the junction contained 7 bases not matched to a gene. CDR1 MGHRA and CDR2 YSYEKL come from the germline V gene. The CDR3 has 16 residues. The CDR3 nucleotides read TGCGCCAGCAGCCGGACACCGGGACAGGGTAATGAAAAACTGTTTTTT. This sequence encodes CASSRTPGQGNEKLFF.

This clone was seen more than once but under ten times. The chain carries TRBV5-1 and TRBJ2-1; weak D call: TRBD2 (5 bases). This CDR3 has 17 residues. The germline V and J ends were trimmed by 0 bases and 6 bases, with 19 bases remaining between them. CDR1 SGHRS and CDR2 YFSETQ come from the germline V gene. As DNA, the CDR3 is TGCGCCAGCAGCTTGGAGGGCGGTGGGAGAAGGAGCAATGAGCAGTTCTTC. Its translation: CASSLEGGGRRSNEQFF. Using reference TRBV5-1 and TRBJ2-1 for the parts outside the CDR3, the full variable domain is KAGVTQTPRYLIKTRGQQVTLSCSPISGHRSVSWYQQTPGQGLQFLFEYFSETQRNKGNFPGRFSGRQFSNSRSEMNVSTLELGDSALYLCASSLEGGGRRSNEQFFGPGTRLTVL.

The rearrangement joins TRBV28 to TRBJ1-4; D may be TRBD1 (5 bases). The V end lost 3 bases, the J end lost 6 bases, and 11 bases lay between the germline ends. The CDR3 loop spans 14 amino acids. Germline CDR1 is MDHEN and CDR2 is SYDVKM. The CDR3 here is CASSFIGVDEKLFF. CDR3 bases: TGTGCCAGCAGTTTCATAGGGGTTGATGAAAAACTGTTTTTT.

This clone was observed once. In the same sample, other DNA sequences code for this CDR3. The chain is built from TRBV18 and TRBJ1-1; D not certain. Germline V CDR1 and CDR2: KGHSH, LQKENI. V was pared by 0 bases and J by 2 bases, with 7 bases between. The CDR3 is made up of 14 amino acids. CDR3 bases: TGTGCCAGCTCACCACCAGCAGGAAACACTGAAGCTTTCTTT. Translation: CASSPPAGNTEAFF.

The chain joins TRBV6-6 to TRBJ2-3; D not resolved. Germline CDR1 reads MNHNY; CDR2 reads SVGAGI (reference sequence). The CDR3 has 12 amino acids. V lost 2 bases and J 4 bases, leaving 4 bases between the germline ends. This CDR3 reads CASSYTSDTQYF. CDR3 in DNA: TGTGCCAGCAGTTACACTTCAGATACGCAGTATTTT.

Note on this clone: The sample has other DNA sequences that encode this CDR3 too. This chain joins TRBV7-3 and TRBJ1-1; D is ambiguous. The CDR3 covers 11 residues. Deletions cut 4 bases from V and 5 bases from J, with 5 bases between. Germline assignment: CDR1 SGHTA and CDR2 FQGTGA. CDR3 loop: CASSSGTEAFF. The CDR3 region has the DNA TGTGCCAGCAGCTCCGGGACTGAAGCTTTCTTT.